This TCR beta chain was profiled in a study of blood T cell repertoires in COVID-19. Study information: COVID-19 samples, acute and convalescent, were from the United States, Italy and Spain. The analysed material was cDNA or gDNA that came from T cells, B-cell-depleted T cells, or PBMCs.

The germline V gene encodes CDR1 SGHVS and CDR2 FQNEAQ. Between the trimmed V and J ends, which lost 6 bases and 7 bases, there was a span of 15 bases. CDR3 length equals 14 residues. This clone was detected a few times. Authors' analysis steps: Using reference gene primer amplification, nucleated cell counts were estimated. Generated by immunoSEQ multiplex PCR, the TCRdb table keeps only in-frame clones and is missing some. Clone size and V and J calls were adopted from that table, with D and trimming inferred from the DNA. The table has roughly 180,000 clones, 75% to 80% seen once. The sequence derives from a woman aged 45-65 years with active or convalescent COVID-19. The genes are TRBV7-8 and TRBJ1-4; no clear D gene. Source material: peripheral blood. The CDR3: CASSYGRRAEKLFF. CDR3 nucleotide sequence: TGTGCCAGCAGTTACGGTCGGAGGGCTGAAAAACTGTTTTTT.